This T cell receptor beta chain was identified during a study of CD8 T cells in ankylosing spondylitis. Regarding the study as a whole: Enrichment of disease-linked clones was reportedly significant in matched ankylosing spondylitis synovial fluid. A TCR beta motif of roughly eight highly homologous variants appeared characteristic of ankylosing spondylitis blood.

In making TCR beta libraries, quantitative 5'-RACE with molecular barcodes was used. TCRdb passed the 5' RACE reads through MiXCR, listing each CDR3 protein once. Of over 600,000 distinct CDR3 sequences in the sample, roughly 19% were seen once. About this clonotype: Its antigen remains unidentified.

The CDR3 has 15 amino acids. The V and J ends lost 3 bases and 5 bases, in that order; junction bases with no gene match: 5. CDR1 and CDR2 from the germline V gene are SGHRS and YFSETQ. The sample consisted of blood, either unsorted or a sorted T cell fraction (not recorded which). The TCR sequence derives from a male donor with ankylosing spondylitis. The chain links TRBV5-1 to TRBJ2-5, with TRBD1 identical over 12 bases. Written as DNA, the CDR3 is TGCGCCAGCAGCTGGACGGGACAGGGGGCTGAGACCCAGTACTTC. Its translation: CASSWTGQGAETQYF.